This TCR beta chain appears in the sequencing data of a study of shared clonotypes between healthy human individuals. Profiling relied on immunoSEQ multiplex PCR, and the TCRdb table lists in-frame clones only, not all of them. The sample has some 87,000 clones; 60% to 75% are singletons. The CDR3 totals 11 residues. V was trimmed by 1 base and J by 14 bases, leaving 13 bases between them. Germline V gene data show CDR1 as DFQATT and CDR2 as SNEGSKA (reference sequence). A few counts support this clone. Sequenced: memory CD8+ T cells sorted from blood. Subset specified: CD45RO+ cells pooled with CCR7-negative TemRA cells. This receptor was obtained from a man in his thirties or forties in good health. The rearrangement uses TRBV20-1 and TRBJ2-3, with D possibly being TRBD2 (5 bases). The CDR3 nucleotides read TGCAGTGCTAGAGTGGGCGGGCGGAGGTATTTT. Its protein product is CSARVGGRRYF.